Given below is one T cell receptor (beta chain) in context. These data are taken from a study of blood T cell repertoires in COVID-19. The protocol was immunoSEQ multiplex PCR, while the TCRdb copy is restricted to in-frame clones and leaves out a portion. The sample lists roughly 330,000 clones; approximately 88% were seen once. Looked up from germline, CDR1 is MNHEY and CDR2 is SVGEGT. This CDR3 spans 11 amino acids. Trimming shortened V by 4 bases and J by 7 bases, and 5 bases separated the two germline ends. Sequencing was carried out using PBMCs or T cells enriched from blood (not recorded which). This rearrangement joins TRBV6-2 or TRBV6-3 to TRBJ2-1; possibly TRBD2 for D (5 bases). This receptor was taken from a man aged 25 to 45 who had recovered from COVID-19. The chain's CDR3 is CASSLANEQFF. In nucleotides, the CDR3 is TGTGCCAGCAGTTTAGCGAATGAGCAGTTCTTC.